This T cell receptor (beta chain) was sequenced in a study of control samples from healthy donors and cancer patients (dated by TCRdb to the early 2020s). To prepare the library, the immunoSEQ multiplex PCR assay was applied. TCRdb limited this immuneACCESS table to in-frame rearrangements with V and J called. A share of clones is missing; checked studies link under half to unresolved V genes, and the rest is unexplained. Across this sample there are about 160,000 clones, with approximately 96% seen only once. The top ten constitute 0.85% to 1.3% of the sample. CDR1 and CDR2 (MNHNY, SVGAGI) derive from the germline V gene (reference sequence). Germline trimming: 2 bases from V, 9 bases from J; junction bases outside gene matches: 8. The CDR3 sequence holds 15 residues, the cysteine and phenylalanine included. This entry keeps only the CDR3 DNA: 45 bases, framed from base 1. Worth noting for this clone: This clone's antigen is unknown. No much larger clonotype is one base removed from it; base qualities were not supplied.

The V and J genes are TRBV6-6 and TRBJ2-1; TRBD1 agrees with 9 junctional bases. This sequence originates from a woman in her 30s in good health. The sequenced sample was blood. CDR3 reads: CASSYRMTGGGEQFF. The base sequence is TGTGCCAGCAGTTACAGAATGACAGGGGGTGGTGAGCAGTTCTTC.